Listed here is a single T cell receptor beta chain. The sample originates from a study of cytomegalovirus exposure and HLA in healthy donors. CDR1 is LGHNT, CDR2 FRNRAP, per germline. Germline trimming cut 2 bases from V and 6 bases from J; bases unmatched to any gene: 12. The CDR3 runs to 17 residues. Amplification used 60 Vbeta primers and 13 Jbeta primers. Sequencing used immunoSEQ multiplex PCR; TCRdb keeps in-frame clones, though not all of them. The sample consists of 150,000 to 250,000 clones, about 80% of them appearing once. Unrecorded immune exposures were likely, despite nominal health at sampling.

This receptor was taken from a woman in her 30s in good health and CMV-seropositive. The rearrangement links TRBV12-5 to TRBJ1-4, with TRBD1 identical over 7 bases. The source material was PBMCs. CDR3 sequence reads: CASGLLTGQPKDEKLFF. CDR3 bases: TGTGCTAGTGGTTTGCTGACGGGACAGCCAAAGGATGAAAAACTGTTTTTT.